These 26 T cell receptor beta chains were all obtained from the same sample, sequenced in a study of blood T cell repertoires in COVID-19. The protocol was immunoSEQ multiplex PCR, while the TCRdb copy is restricted to in-frame clones and leaves out a portion. Among fewer than 350,000 clones listed, 85% were seen once. The sample comprised PBMCs or T cells enriched from blood (not recorded which). Receptor source: a young woman who had been exposed to COVID-19.

This clone appeared a few times. This sequence joins TRBV7-2 and TRBJ1-4; D might be TRBD1 (6 bases). V dropped 5 bases and J dropped 7 bases, with 14 bases sitting between them. This CDR3 region has 14 residues. Germline-derived CDR1 and CDR2 are SGHTA and FQGNSA. CDR3 nucleotides: TGTGCCAGCAGCCGCCAGGGAGGGGGTGAAAAACTGTTTTTT. It is translated as CASSRQGGGEKLFF.

This clone was counted ten times or more. The chain joins TRBV12-3 or TRBV12-4 to TRBJ1-4; TRBD1 might be the D (5 bases). Trimming stripped 7 bases from V and 8 bases from J, with 14 bases between. The CDR3 has 13 residues. The chain's CDR3 is CASTLAGKEKLFF. In DNA, the CDR3 is TGTGCCAGCACCCTTGCAGGGAAGGAAAAACTGTTTTTT.

The V and J genes are TRBV10-2 and TRBJ1-1; no clear D gene. The CDR3 is 14 residues long. The V and J ends lost 4 bases and 1 base respectively, with 10 bases between them. Germline CDR1 is WSHSY and CDR2 is SAAADI. CDR3 loop: CASSGAYPNTEAFF. The DNA for the CDR3 is TGCGCCAGCAGTGGAGCATACCCGAACACTGAAGCTTTCTTT.

This sequence joins TRBV19 and TRBJ1-6; TRBD1 aligns across 7 bases. The V gene's germline CDR1 is LNHDA and CDR2 SQIVND (reference sequence). With 5 bases clipped from V and 9 bases from J, the junction kept 10 bases outside the gene matches. The CDR3 runs 15 residues. The CDR3 reads CASSQIRDRGSPLHF. CDR3 DNA sequence: TGTGCCAGTAGTCAGATCCGGGACAGAGGTTCACCCCTCCACTTT.

This clone was picked up one time. The chain links TRBV11-2 to TRBJ1-2; D may be TRBD1 (5 bases). CDR1 and CDR2 from the germline V gene are SGHAT and FQNNGV. The CDR3 spans 12 residues. Trimming took 7 bases from V and 8 from J, leaving 14 bases between them. This CDR3 is CASNRAGWGYTF. CDR3 DNA: TGTGCCAGCAATAGGGCAGGGTGGGGCTACACCTTC.

The V gene is TRBV28, the J gene TRBJ1-2; no reliable D call. This CDR3 has 14 amino acids. Between the trimmed V and J ends, which lost 6 bases and 8 bases, there was a span of 19 bases. The germline CDR1 and CDR2 sequences are MDHEN and SYDVKM. The CDR3 region has the DNA TGTGCCAGCAGCTCCGGGATAACCCGACGGGGCTACACCTTC. Its protein is CASSSGITRRGYTF.

This rearrangement joins TRBV28 to TRBJ2-7; perhaps TRBD1 as D (5 bases). The V gene's germline CDR1 is MDHEN and CDR2 SYDVKM. This CDR3 spans 13 amino acids. Trimming removed 4 bases at V and 5 bases at J, with 12 bases between. The CDR3 sequence is CASSSPGHNEQYF. In nucleotides, the CDR3 is TGTGCCAGCAGTTCCCCAGGACACAACGAGCAGTACTTC. The full variable domain, in which reference TRBV28 and TRBJ2-7 provide the parts outside the CDR3, is DVKVTQSSRYLVKRTGEKVFLECVQDMDHENMFWYRQDPGLGLRLIYFSYDVKMKEKGDIPEGYSVSREKKERFSLILESASTNQTSMYLCASSSPGHNEQYFGPGTRLTVT.

The V call is TRBV28, the J call TRBJ1-4, with 8 bases that match TRBD1. Looked up from germline, CDR1 is MDHEN and CDR2 is SYDVKM. This CDR3 is built from 14 residues. Trimming removed 5 bases from V and 5 bases from J; junction bases left unmatched: 4. For the CDR3, the DNA is TGTGCCAGCAGTCGGACAGGGTCGAATGAAAAACTGTTTTTT. Translating gives CASSRTGSNEKLFF.

The V gene is TRBV2, the J gene TRBJ2-3; D is undetermined. Between the trimmed V and J ends, which lost 11 bases and 6 bases, there was a span of 15 bases. The CDR3 spans 12 residues. Germline CDR1 SNHLY, CDR2 FYNNEI. CDR3 sequence reads: CAPPALKDTQYF. The CDR3 DNA is TGTGCCCCTCCTGCCCTAAAGGATACGCAGTATTTT. Supplemented by reference TRBV2 and TRBJ2-3, the full variable domain reads EPEVTQTPSHQVTQMGQEVILRCVPISNHLYFYWYRQILGQKVEFLVSFYNNEISEKSEIFDDQFSVERPDGSNFTLKIRSTKLEDSAMYFCAPPALKDTQYFGPGTRLTVL.

The rearrangement uses TRBV30 and TRBJ1-2, with D unresolved. There are 14 residues in the CDR3. V lost 4 bases, J lost 1 base, and 13 bases lay in between. Per the germline V gene, CDR1 is GTSNPN and CDR2 is SVGIG (reference sequence). The CDR3 is CAWIRQAINYGYTF. DNA for the CDR3: TGTGCCTGGATACGGCAGGCAATTAACTATGGCTACACCTTC.

The chain links TRBV27 to TRBJ1-3, with 8 nucleotides matching TRBD1. Germline assignment: CDR1 MNHEY and CDR2 SMNVEV (reference sequence). V shed 7 bases, J shed 0 bases, and the junction held 8 bases outside the gene matches. The CDR3 runs to 16 residues. CDR3 amino acids: CASKKQGGLSGNTIYF. The CDR3 coding sequence is TGTGCCAGCAAAAAACAGGGGGGTCTCTCTGGAAACACCATATATTTT.

The V and J genes are TRBV7-9 and TRBJ2-5, with 10 bases aligning to TRBD1. The CDR3 consists of 15 residues. CDR1 and CDR2 from the germline V gene are SEHNR and FQNEAQ (reference sequence). With V trimmed by 5 bases and J by 3 bases, 6 bases remained unmatched. CDR3 in DNA: TGTGCCAGCAGCAACCGGGACAGGGGAGAAGAGACCCAGTACTTC. As protein: CASSNRDRGEETQYF. Filled out from reference TRBV7-9 and TRBJ2-5, the complete variable domain reads DTGVSQNPRHKITKRGQNVTFRCDPISEHNRLYWYRQTLGQGPEFLTYFQNEAQLEKSRLLSDRFSAERPKGSFSTLEIQRTEQGDSAMYLCASSNRDRGEETQYFGPGTRLLVL.

This sequence joins TRBV21-1 and TRBJ2-2; the DNA was not used to check the table's D call, TRBD1. TRBV21-1 is designated a pseudogene. The CDR3 runs 16 residues. In nucleotides, the CDR3 is TGTGCCAGCAGCAATGAAAGGGGGCAGAACACCGGGGAGCTGTTTTTT. It encodes CASSNERGQNTGELFF.

The rearrangement uses TRBV7-3 and TRBJ1-2; weak D call: TRBD1 (6 bases). CDR1 and CDR2 from the germline V gene are SGHTA and FQGTGA. V was pared by 5 bases and J by 5 bases, with 21 bases between. The CDR3 totals 16 residues. CDR3 nucleotides: TGTGCCAGCAGCCTTGAAGCTACAGGGTTAGCGTATGGCTACACCTTC. It translates to CASSLEATGLAYGYTF.

V and J are TRBV28 and TRBJ1-5; a weak D match, TRBD1 (5 bases). V lost 7 bases and J lost 7, with 17 bases in between. Germline assignment: CDR1 MDHEN and CDR2 SYDVKM. The CDR3 covers 14 residues. The CDR3 bases are TGTGCCAGCAAACTCACGACGGGGGGGCAGCCCCAGCATTTT. As protein: CASKLTTGGQPQHF.

The chain recombines TRBV14 with TRBJ2-7; possible D gene TRBD2, 5 bases. Germline-derived CDR1 and CDR2 are SGHDN and FVKESK. The CDR3 is 13 amino acids. V was shortened by 5 bases and J by 7 bases, with 15 bases between the two germline ends. The CDR3 DNA sequence: TGTGCCAGCAGCGGATGGGGAGCTCTTGAGCAGTACTTC. Amino acids: CASSGWGALEQYF.

This chain connects TRBV28 to TRBJ1-5, with no clear D. Germline lookup yields CDR1 MDHEN and CDR2 SYDVKM. Trimming cost V 3 bases and J 5 bases, with 5 bases left between them. This CDR3 has 12 amino acids. CDR3 amino acids: CASSFSDQPQHF. The CDR3 nucleotides are TGTGCCAGCAGTTTCTCGGATCAGCCCCAGCATTTT.

J is TRBJ1-5 and V is TRBV10-3; no reliable D call. This CDR3 spans 16 amino acids. The V end lost 3 bases, the J end lost 1 base, and 13 bases lay between the germline ends. Germline-derived CDR1 and CDR2 are ENHRY and SYGVKD. The CDR3 region has the DNA TGTGCCATCAGTGAACAAGCTAGTTTGAGCAATCAGCCCCAGCATTTT. Encoded protein: CAISEQASLSNQPQHF.

The rearrangement joins TRBV27 to TRBJ1-2, with 8 nucleotides matching TRBD1. Germline V gene sequence: CDR1 MNHEY, CDR2 SMNVEV (reference sequence). The CDR3 is 15 amino acids. J lost 0 bases, V lost 5 bases, and 5 bases had no gene match. The CDR3 DNA sequence: TGTGCCAGCAGTCCGGGACAGGTCTCTAACTATGGCTACACCTTC. This translates into CASSPGQVSNYGYTF.

The chain couples TRBV15 to TRBJ1-1; D is perhaps TRBD1 (6 bases). This CDR3 has 16 residues. V was cut by 0 bases and J by 0 bases, with 11 bases left in between. Germline CDR1 reads LNHNV; CDR2 reads YYDKDF (reference sequence). As DNA, the CDR3 is TGTGCCACCAGCAGAGAGATAACAGGGATGAACACTGAAGCTTTCTTT. It is translated as CATSREITGMNTEAFF.

This clone was counted only a few times. The chain combines TRBV27 with TRBJ1-1; possibly TRBD1 for D (5 bases). The V gene's germline CDR1 is MNHEY and CDR2 SMNVEV (reference sequence). V shed 4 bases and J shed 3 bases, with 15 bases lying between them. The CDR3 length is 15 residues. The CDR3 DNA follows: TGTGCCAGCAGTTGGCGGCTGGGGGGGGACACTGAAGCTTTCTTT. It specifies CASSWRLGGDTEAFF.

This clone was observed a single time. The chain is built from TRBV4-3 and TRBJ2-7; 13 bases agree with TRBD2. Germline CDR1 reads LGHNA; CDR2 reads YSLEER. The CDR3 is 17 residues long. V gave up 0 bases and J gave up 3 bases; unmatched junction bases: 5. The CDR3 sequence is CASSQDRTSGGDYEQYF. The CDR3 coding sequence is TGCGCCAGCAGCCAAGATAGAACTAGCGGGGGGGACTACGAGCAGTACTTC.

This clone showed up just a few times. The rearrangement joins TRBV5-6 to TRBJ1-4, with 7 bases fitting TRBD1. With 4 bases clipped from V and 5 bases from J, the junction kept 8 bases outside the gene matches. Germline V gene data show CDR1 as SGHDT and CDR2 as YYEEEE. The length of the CDR3 is 15 residues. The CDR3 here is CASSPPGQPNEKLFF. CDR3 nucleotide sequence: TGTGCCAGCAGCCCGCCGGGACAGCCGAATGAAAAACTGTTTTTT.

V gene TRBV11-1 combines with J gene TRBJ1-2, with D hard to call. CDR3 length equals 14 residues. V was shortened by 0 bases and J by 4 bases, with 9 bases between the two germline ends. Germline lookup yields CDR1 SGHAT and CDR2 FQDESV (reference sequence). CDR3 sequence reads: CASSLAGSSYGYTF. The CDR3, as DNA: TGTGCCAGCAGCTTAGCGGGCAGCTCCTATGGCTACACCTTC.

The CDR3 spells CASSLALYRGVYF. The CDR3 nucleotides are TGTGCCAGCAGTTTAGCGCTATACCGCGGTGTGTACTTC. The gene calls are TRBV12-3 or TRBV12-4 and TRBJ2-7; D is unresolved. The CDR3 has 13 residues. Trimming removed 0 bases at V and 12 bases at J, with 15 bases between.

V usage is TRBV7-8 and J usage is TRBJ1-2, with D perhaps TRBD1 (6 bases). Trimming pared 6 bases from V and 6 bases from J, leaving 11 bases between. Germline V gene data show CDR1 as SGHVS and CDR2 as FQNEAQ. CDR3 size: 12 residues. The CDR3 sequence is CASSLEGDGYTF. The DNA for the CDR3 is TGTGCCAGCAGTCTCGAGGGGGATGGCTACACCTTC.